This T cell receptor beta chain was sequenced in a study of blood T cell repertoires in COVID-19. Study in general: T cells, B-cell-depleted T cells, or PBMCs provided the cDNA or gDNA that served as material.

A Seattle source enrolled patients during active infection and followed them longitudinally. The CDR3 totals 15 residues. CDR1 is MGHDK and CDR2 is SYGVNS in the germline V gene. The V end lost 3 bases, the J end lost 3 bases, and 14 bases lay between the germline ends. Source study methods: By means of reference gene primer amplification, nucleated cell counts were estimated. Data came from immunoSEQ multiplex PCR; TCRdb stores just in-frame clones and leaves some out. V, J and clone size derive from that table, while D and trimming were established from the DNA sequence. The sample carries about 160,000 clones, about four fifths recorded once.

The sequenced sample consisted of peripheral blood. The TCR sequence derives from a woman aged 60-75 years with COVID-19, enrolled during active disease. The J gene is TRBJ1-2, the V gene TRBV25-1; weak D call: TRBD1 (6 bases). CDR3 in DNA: TGTGCCAGCAGTGACGGACAGCGGCCCTACTATGGCTACACCTTC. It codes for CASSDGQRPYYGYTF.